This T cell receptor (beta chain) was profiled in a study of cytotoxic CD8 clonotypes in ibrutinib-treated CLL. With cryopreserved PBMCs as the source, roughly 1.8 micrograms of genomic DNA went to TCR beta libraries. General study results and limits: Public clonotypes (which were uncommon) either contracted or remained stable on treatment. Sampling schedules were unmatched across sustained-remission and progressing patients.

Here immunoSEQ multiplex PCR was the method, and the copy in TCRdb shows in-frame clones only, minus some. The table records roughly 330,000 clones, roughly two thirds of them present only once. CDR1 and CDR2 (germline): PRHDT, FYEKMQ (reference sequence). There are 14 residues in the CDR3. Trimming cost V 3 bases and J 7 bases, with 15 bases left between them. This clone was observed a single time. The antigen is unknown. The rearrangement joins TRBV13 to TRBJ1-1; D possibly corresponds to TRBD1 (6 bases). The sequenced sample was PBMCs, obtained after 36 months of ibrutinib treatment. This TCR was sampled from a human donor with chronic lymphocytic leukemia. The chain's CDR3 is CASSFQGTRFEAFF. The CDR3 nucleotides are TGTGCCAGCAGCTTCCAGGGGACCCGTTTTGAAGCTTTCTTT.